Presented here are 19 T cell receptor beta chains from one specimen sequenced in a study of T-cell reconstitution after alpha-beta-depleted transplantation in children (dated by TCRdb to 2015 to 2016). In light of the paper, this sample's treatment or condition label describes: allogeneic hematopoietic cell transplantation with graft depleted of TCRalphabeta T cells and CD19 B cells. Library generation was performed with PCR. The instrument was an Illumina HiSeq 2500. TCR library preparation used molecular barcoding, with unique molecular identifiers applied to normalize quantification of the TCRbeta repertoire. TCRdb itself trimmed the public reads at Q25 with fastp, ran MiXCR and retained productive beta chains. When rows share a CDR3 protein, they turn into one entry using the most common DNA and genes. Recorded for this sample are about 440,000 distinct CDR3 sequences; about 45% of them occurred a single time. The biggest ten clones account for 25% to 30% of the sample.

The material sequenced was PBMCs, taken before TCRalphabeta/CD19-depleted stem cell transplant. All receptors derive from a girl aged 2 to 10 with aplastic anemia, due to receive a stem cell transplant.

The chain carries TRBV4-2 and TRBJ2-1; TRBD2 matches at 7 bases. With 0 bases clipped from V and 9 bases from J, the junction kept 8 bases outside the gene matches. The CDR3 loop spans 15 amino acids. The germline gives CDR1 LGHNA, CDR2 YNFKEQ. Here the CDR3 DNA reads TGTGCCAGCAGCCAAGAACGAGGGAGGGCAATTGAGCAGTTCTTC. Its protein is CASSQERGRAIEQFF.

In its sample, this clonotype was seen a few times. In nucleotides, the CDR3 is TGTGCCAGCAGTTACCTACCGGGTGGCGAGCAGTACTTC. Translating it yields CASSYLPGGEQYF. The chain recombines TRBV6-5 with TRBJ2-7; D unresolved. Germline-derived CDR1 and CDR2 are MNHEY and SVGAGI. CDR3 length: 13 amino acids. V was clipped by 2 bases and J by 6 bases, with 11 bases between them.

The J gene is TRBJ2-3, the V gene TRBV7-2; 10 bases are a match to TRBD2. CDR1 is SGHTA, CDR2 FQGNSA, per germline. The CDR3 is made up of 15 amino acids. V dropped 6 bases and J dropped 7; count of bases not matched to a gene: 10. The CDR3 spells CASSSASGRANTQYF. CDR3 in DNA: TGTGCCAGCAGTTCTGCTAGCGGGAGAGCAAATACGCAGTATTTT.

The chain employs TRBV7-6 and TRBJ2-3; TRBD2 aligns across 10 bases. Per germline, CDR1 SGHVS and CDR2 FNYEAQ. With 4 bases clipped from V and 4 bases from J, the junction kept 8 bases outside the gene matches. The CDR3 length is 16 residues. This CDR3 reads CASSSTLAGAADTQYF. CDR3 bases: TGTGCCAGCAGCTCGACCCTAGCGGGGGCAGCAGATACGCAGTATTTT.

This clonotype has at least ten counts. The genes are TRBV28 and TRBJ1-4; D uncertain. The CDR3 extends over 15 amino acids. The germline V gene has CDR1 MDHEN and CDR2 SYDVKM. V was clipped by 6 bases and J by 4 bases, with 15 bases between them. This CDR3 is CASRVKDGNNEKLFF. The CDR3 coding sequence is TGTGCCAGCAGGGTAAAGGACGGGAATAATGAAAAACTGTTTTTT.

As to this clonotype: A much more abundant neighbour one base away suggests this may be a read error. The chain joins TRBV5-1 to TRBJ2-1; D remains unclear. Germline V gene sequence: CDR1 SGHRS, CDR2 YFSETQ. CDR3 size: 13 residues. The V end was cut by 4 bases, the J end by 11 bases, with 16 bases between. CDR3 in amino acids: CASSLAVSGKQFF. CDR3 coding DNA: TGCGCCAGCAGCCTGGCGGTAAGTGGTAAGCAGTTCTTC.

This clonotype was counted many times. The rearrangement joins TRBV20-1 to TRBJ2-7, with 8 bases fitting TRBD2. Germline CDR1 and CDR2: DFQATT and SNEGSKA (reference sequence). The CDR3 consists of 12 residues. The V segment lost 5 bases and the J segment 5 bases; nucleotides outside the gene matches: 5. In DNA form, the CDR3 reads TGCAGTGCTGCAGGGACTAGTCACGAGCAGTACTTC. Translating gives CSAAGTSHEQYF.

V and J are TRBV12-3 or TRBV12-4 and TRBJ1-5, with 7 bases matching TRBD1. V lost 6 bases to trimming and J lost 3 bases; unmatched junction nucleotides: 5. This CDR3 is built from 14 residues. The CDR3 loop reads CASSKDRHNQPQHF. CDR3 coding DNA: TGTGCCAGCAGCAAGGACAGGCACAATCAGCCCCAGCATTTT.

The chain carries TRBV5-1 and TRBJ2-5; D unclear. Germline CDR1 and CDR2: SGHRS and YFSETQ. V lost 6 bases to trimming and J lost 0 bases, with 6 bases between them. The CDR3 has 12 residues. CDR3 bases: TGCGCCAGCACTCTAGACCAAGAGACCCAGTACTTC. Translating it yields CASTLDQETQYF.

This clonotype was seen more than once but under ten times. The rearrangement uses TRBV3-1 and TRBJ2-3; 9 positions agree with TRBD2. Germline assignment: CDR1 LGHDT and CDR2 YNNKEL (reference sequence). The CDR3 loop spans 15 amino acids. J was trimmed by 1 base and V by 4 bases; bases with no gene match: 3. The CDR3 here is CASSPSGKGTDTQYF. DNA for the CDR3: TGTGCCAGCAGCCCTAGCGGGAAAGGCACAGATACGCAGTATTTT.

This clonotype came up many times. Written as DNA, the CDR3 is TGTGCCAGCAGGTCCCGTCCCGGGACAGGTTTCAGTTTCGATGAGCAGTTCTTC. It yields the protein CASRSRPGTGFSFDEQFF. J is TRBJ2-1 and V is TRBV11-2; 8 bases line up with TRBD1. The J segment lost 8 bases and the V segment lost 6 bases, leaving 21 bases of the junction unmatched. The CDR3 covers 18 residues. Looked up from germline, CDR1 is SGHAT and CDR2 is FQNNGV.

The gene calls are TRBV20-1 and TRBJ2-1; TRBD1 might be the D (6 bases). The germline V gene has CDR1 DFQATT and CDR2 SNEGSKA (reference sequence). The V gene lost 0 bases and the J gene lost 5 bases, with 11 bases spanning the gap. This CDR3 comprises 14 residues. CDR3 bases: TGCAGTGCTAGAGAGCGTCGGACAGACAATGAGCAGTTCTTC. Residues: CSARERRTDNEQFF.

In its sample, this clonotype was seen many times. The J gene is TRBJ1-1, the V gene TRBV9; D might be TRBD1 (5 bases). Germline CDR1 is SGDLS and CDR2 is YYNGEE. The CDR3 has 11 residues. The V and J ends lost 4 bases and 8 bases respectively, with 9 bases between them. In DNA form, the CDR3 reads TGTGCCAGCAGCCCCCGGACAGAAGCTTTCTTT. Translating gives CASSPRTEAFF.

This clonotype was picked up many times. V is TRBV12-3 or TRBV12-4 and J is TRBJ2-3; D is ambiguous. Trimming left V 3 bases short and J 0 bases short, with 7 bases between. This CDR3 has 14 amino acids. CDR3 in amino acids: CASSLELSTDTQYF. In DNA, the CDR3 is TGTGCCAGCAGTTTGGAGTTAAGCACAGATACGCAGTATTTT.

This clonotype has ten or more counts. The chain uses TRBV11-2 and TRBJ1-1; D uncertain. This CDR3 region has 15 residues. The V end was cut by 1 base, the J end by 1 base, with 10 bases between. Germline V gives CDR1 SGHAT, CDR2 FQNNGV. This CDR3 is CASSLVGHGNTEAFF. The DNA of the CDR3 is TGTGCCAGCAGCTTAGTGGGCCATGGGAACACTGAAGCTTTCTTT.

In this sample, this clonotype turned up a few times. The chain recombines TRBV13 with TRBJ1-2; D not resolved. This CDR3 contains 12 residues. Trimming left V 0 bases short and J 8 bases short, with 7 bases between. Germline loops: CDR1 PRHDT, CDR2 FYEKMQ (reference sequence). The CDR3 spells CASSLGPGGYTF. CDR3 in DNA: TGTGCCAGCAGCTTAGGTCCCGGGGGCTACACCTTC.

The chain has TRBV5-1 and TRBJ2-1; D uncertain. V was clipped by 5 bases and J by 0 bases, with 12 bases between them. CDR1 is SGHRS and CDR2 is YFSETQ in the germline V gene. The CDR3 covers 15 residues. The DNA of the CDR3 is TGCGCCAGCAGTAACCCTCAGAGCTCCTACAATGAGCAGTTCTTC. It encodes CASSNPQSSYNEQFF.

The rearrangement joins TRBV20-1 to TRBJ1-2; possibly TRBD1 for D (5 bases). The germline gives CDR1 DFQATT, CDR2 SNEGSKA (reference sequence). The V gene lost 3 bases and the J gene lost 8 bases, with 10 bases spanning the gap. CDR3 length equals 11 residues. In DNA form, the CDR3 reads TGCAGTGCTAGCTGGGGCGGCGGCTACACCTTC. Translation gives CSASWGGGYTF.

The chain employs TRBV6-5 and TRBJ1-1; D not certain. This CDR3 region has 15 residues. With 0 bases removed from V and 5 bases from J, the gap between germline ends came to 13 bases. CDR1 and CDR2 (germline): MNHEY, SVGAGI. The CDR3 DNA follows: TGTGCCAGCAGTTACTCGAACGGGTACGGGACTGAAGCTTTCTTT. Its translation: CASSYSNGYGTEAFF.